This T cell receptor (beta chain) was profiled in a study of CD8+ T cells in alopecia areata (dated by TCRdb to 2016 to 2019). With respect to the entire study: The treated patients, all with moderate-to-severe alopecia areata, were enrolled in an open-label pilot trial of oral tofacitinib given at 5 to 10 mg twice daily. Scalp clonality was compared across normal scalp (n=4), patchy alopecia areata scalp (n=8), and alopecia totalis/universalis scalp (n=8). Tofacitinib-treated patients had biopsies at baseline and at 4 and 24 weeks of treatment, with a later scalp biopsy in several patients. The study used high-throughput TCRbeta sequencing to examine T cell clonal expansion in alopecia areata, in both the C3H/HeJ mouse model and human patients. RNA came from the PAXgene miRNA kit for fixed scalp, the miRNeasy kit for PBMCs, and the RNeasy kit for mouse skin. TCRbeta CDR3 regions were amplified by immunoSEQ multiplex PCR using 35 Vbeta forward and 13 Jbeta reverse primers. Patients received tofacitinib for 6 to 18 months and were then followed off drug for 6 months to check for delayed response and recurrence. On the human side, TCRbeta sequencing was run on scalp tissue and on sorted CD4+ and CD8+ peripheral blood T cells from healthy controls and from alopecia areata patients with either patchy or totalis/universalis disease. In treated patients, disease severity was measured using the SALT score, which gives the percentage of scalp surface area affected.

This clone was counted a few times. Its cognate antigen has yet to be identified. No much larger clone exists at a distance of one base, and base qualities are not known. The germline V gene gives CDR1 as SGHRS and CDR2 as YFSETQ. V loses 6 bases at its end and J loses 1 base; junction bases beyond the gene matches: 6. The cysteine opens and the phenylalanine closes a CDR3 of 14 amino acids. Only the CDR3 part of the read is kept: 42 bases, read in frame from the first base. Library generation was performed with the immunoSEQ multiplex PCR assay. For TCR sequencing, RNA was extracted from every sample and reverse transcribed into cDNA to serve as template. First-strand cDNA was synthesized with SuperScript III using a 2:1 mix of oligo-dT and random hexamers. A synthetic immune receptor repertoire was used to assess amplification bias, and residual bias was removed computationally. The study's own analysis went as follows. Raw reads were preprocessed to remove errors, and CDR3 was defined according to IMGT conventions as the region from the conserved cysteine to phenylalanine. Clonality was calculated as 1 minus Shannon entropy normalized by log2 of the number of productive unique TCRs. Whether each scalp clone was CD4 or CD8 was inferred by checking scalp TCRbeta sequences against the CD4 and CD8 repertoires from sorted blood. TCRdb retrieved this table from immuneACCESS and kept in-frame rearrangements only. Not all clones are present; in checked studies, unresolved V genes account for under half, and no reason is known for the remainder. V and J calls and clone size are as listed in that table; D and trimming were resolved from the DNA. A total of around 160,000 clones appear in this sample, less than 70% of them only once. The ten top clones hold 13% to 15% of the sample.

The intended sense of this specimen's time point label: less than 25 weeks on oral tofacitinib. The treatment or condition label of this sample denotes: oral pan-JAK inhibitor, 5-10 mg twice daily. Lesional scalp punch biopsies and peripheral blood were collected from alopecia areata patients. PBMCs were isolated by density centrifugation and stained for CD3, CD4 and CD8, and CD4+ and CD8+ T cells were sorted on a FACSAria. What the research found in general, with its limitations: With tofacitinib, both scalp clonality and the number of expanded CD8+ clones among the top 100 scalp clones went down significantly. Lesional scalp, especially in alopecia totalis/universalis, showed higher clonality and more expanded CD8+ clones than normal scalp, suggesting antigenic drive. The treated cohort was small, with a single nonresponder, so links between baseline CD8+ expansion and response need larger studies. Shared TCR sequences between patients were less evident than in mice, which may be partly attributable to HLA diversity in the patient population. During tofacitinib treatment, many expanded lesional clones stuck around in both scalp and blood, and this persistence may partly explain why relapse happens after treatment is stopped. Scalp TCR repertoire analysis is complicated because resident alphabeta T cells in normal human skin are also sequenced, whereas mouse skin is dominated by gammadelta T cells.

Sequencing was performed on CD4+ T cells sorted from blood, taken at week 24, from a patient treated with tofacitinib. This receptor was identified in a human donor with alopecia areata. The chain links TRBV5-1 with TRBJ1-1; 7 middle bases align to TRBD1. The CDR3 protein is CASNRDSWNTEAFF. In nucleotides, the sequence is TGCGCCAGCAACCGGGACAGCTGGAACACTGAAGCTTTCTTT.